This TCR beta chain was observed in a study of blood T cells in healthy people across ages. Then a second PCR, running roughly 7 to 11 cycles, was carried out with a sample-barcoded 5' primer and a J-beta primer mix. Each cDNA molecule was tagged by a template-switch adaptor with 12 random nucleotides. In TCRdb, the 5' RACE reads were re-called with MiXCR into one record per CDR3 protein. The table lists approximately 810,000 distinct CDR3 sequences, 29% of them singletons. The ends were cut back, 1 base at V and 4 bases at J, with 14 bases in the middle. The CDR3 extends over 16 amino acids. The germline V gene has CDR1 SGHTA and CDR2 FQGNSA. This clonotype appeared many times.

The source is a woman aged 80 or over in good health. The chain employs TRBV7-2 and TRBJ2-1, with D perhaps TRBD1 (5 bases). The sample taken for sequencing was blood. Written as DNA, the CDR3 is TGTGCCAGCAGCTTAGGGTTTGGGGCCACGTACAATGAGCAGTTCTTC. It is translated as CASSLGFGATYNEQFF.